This T cell receptor (beta chain) was observed in a study of prognosis after radiotherapy for stage I lung cancer. The genomic DNA TCR beta CDR3 region underwent two rounds of multiplex PCR. The first round of PCR was done with primers that matched each TRBV and TRBJ gene. TCRdb redid the calling of the multiplex PCR reads with MiXCR, one entry per CDR3 protein. The table records over 14,000 distinct CDR3 sequences, about 60% of them present only once. In its sample, this clonotype was seen once. The antigen remains unidentified. Germline values: CDR1 SGHDN, CDR2 FVKESK. CDR3 length equals 14 residues. Trimming stripped 1 base from V and 10 bases from J, with 11 bases between. Overall study results and limits: Stereotactic body radiation therapy was followed by fewer unique TCR clones, median about 9,200 versus 6,500.

The TCR originated in a donor aged 50 or older with non-small cell lung cancer. The chain links TRBV14 to TRBJ1-6, with D uncertain. Sequencing was performed on PBMCs, taken before or after stereotactic body radiation therapy (not recorded which). The CDR3 DNA follows: TGTGCCAGCAGCCAAGGGATAAGGTTGTCACCCCTCCACTTT. The encoded protein is CASSQGIRLSPLHF. The entire variable domain, with the rest obtained from reference TRBV14 and TRBJ1-6, is as follows: EAGVTQFPSHSVIEKGQTVTLRCDPISGHDNLYWYRRVMGKEIKFLLHFVKESKQDESGMPNNRFLAERTGGTYSTLKVQPAELEDSGVYFCASSQGIRLSPLHFGNGTRLTVT.